This T cell receptor beta chain was profiled in a study of T cells after yellow fever vaccination. Looking at the study overall: Low-cell-number fractions underwent preparation using SMART-Seq v4 Ultra Low Input.

CDR1 is MGHRA, CDR2 YSYEKL, per germline. This CDR3 region has 16 residues. V lost 0 bases to trimming and J lost 0 bases, with 9 bases between them. Study-wide points: Contaminating bulk clonotypes could be abundant in FACS-sorted repertoires. The study re-detected most primary-vaccination clones after the booster (roughly 95% CD4, 88% CD8).

The authors made TCR cDNA by 5'RACE template switching, adding a universal primer site and UMIs. TCRdb re-derived calls from the 5' RACE reads in MiXCR, one entry per CDR3 protein. The data contain some 320,000 distinct CDR3 sequences, roughly a tenth of them singletons. This clonotype was counted between two and nine times. Its cognate antigen is unknown. The sequence was collected from a man aged 18 to 35 who received the YFV17D yellow fever vaccine. The sample here was CD4+ T cells sorted from PBMCs, taken 45 days after the yellow fever booster vaccination. This rearrangement joins TRBV4-1 to TRBJ2-1; tentatively, D is TRBD1 (6 bases). The CDR3 sequence is CASSQEWGPSYNEQFF. For the CDR3, the DNA is TGCGCCAGCAGCCAAGAGTGGGGGCCCTCCTACAATGAGCAGTTCTTC.